This TCR beta chain was captured by sequencing in a study of CD8+CD57+ T cells in acquired aplastic anemia. Individuals selected for sequencing had exhibited CD8+CD57+ cell expansion on flow cytometry. Each patient gave a blood sample that was collected before any therapy had been received. Genomic DNA templated the TCR beta VDJ and CDR3 profiling. TCRdb fed the reads into MiXCR, producing one record per CDR3 protein. The repertoire consists of about 240,000 distinct CDR3 sequences, with around 43% occurring once and the leading ten covering 6.5% to 10%. The CDR3 spans 15 residues. The V gene's germline CDR1 is MGHRA and CDR2 YSYEKL. With 0 bases removed from V and 5 bases from J, the gap between germline ends came to 13 bases.

Sequencing was performed on sorted CD4+, CD8+, or CD8+CD57+ T cells (not recorded which) from PBMCs. This TCR was sampled from a human donor with aplastic anemia. The genes are TRBV4-1 and TRBJ1-2; the D gene is possibly TRBD1 (6 bases). This CDR3 is CASSQENVQGYGYTF. CDR3 in DNA: TGCGCCAGCAGCCAAGAGAACGTTCAGGGGTATGGCTACACCTTC.